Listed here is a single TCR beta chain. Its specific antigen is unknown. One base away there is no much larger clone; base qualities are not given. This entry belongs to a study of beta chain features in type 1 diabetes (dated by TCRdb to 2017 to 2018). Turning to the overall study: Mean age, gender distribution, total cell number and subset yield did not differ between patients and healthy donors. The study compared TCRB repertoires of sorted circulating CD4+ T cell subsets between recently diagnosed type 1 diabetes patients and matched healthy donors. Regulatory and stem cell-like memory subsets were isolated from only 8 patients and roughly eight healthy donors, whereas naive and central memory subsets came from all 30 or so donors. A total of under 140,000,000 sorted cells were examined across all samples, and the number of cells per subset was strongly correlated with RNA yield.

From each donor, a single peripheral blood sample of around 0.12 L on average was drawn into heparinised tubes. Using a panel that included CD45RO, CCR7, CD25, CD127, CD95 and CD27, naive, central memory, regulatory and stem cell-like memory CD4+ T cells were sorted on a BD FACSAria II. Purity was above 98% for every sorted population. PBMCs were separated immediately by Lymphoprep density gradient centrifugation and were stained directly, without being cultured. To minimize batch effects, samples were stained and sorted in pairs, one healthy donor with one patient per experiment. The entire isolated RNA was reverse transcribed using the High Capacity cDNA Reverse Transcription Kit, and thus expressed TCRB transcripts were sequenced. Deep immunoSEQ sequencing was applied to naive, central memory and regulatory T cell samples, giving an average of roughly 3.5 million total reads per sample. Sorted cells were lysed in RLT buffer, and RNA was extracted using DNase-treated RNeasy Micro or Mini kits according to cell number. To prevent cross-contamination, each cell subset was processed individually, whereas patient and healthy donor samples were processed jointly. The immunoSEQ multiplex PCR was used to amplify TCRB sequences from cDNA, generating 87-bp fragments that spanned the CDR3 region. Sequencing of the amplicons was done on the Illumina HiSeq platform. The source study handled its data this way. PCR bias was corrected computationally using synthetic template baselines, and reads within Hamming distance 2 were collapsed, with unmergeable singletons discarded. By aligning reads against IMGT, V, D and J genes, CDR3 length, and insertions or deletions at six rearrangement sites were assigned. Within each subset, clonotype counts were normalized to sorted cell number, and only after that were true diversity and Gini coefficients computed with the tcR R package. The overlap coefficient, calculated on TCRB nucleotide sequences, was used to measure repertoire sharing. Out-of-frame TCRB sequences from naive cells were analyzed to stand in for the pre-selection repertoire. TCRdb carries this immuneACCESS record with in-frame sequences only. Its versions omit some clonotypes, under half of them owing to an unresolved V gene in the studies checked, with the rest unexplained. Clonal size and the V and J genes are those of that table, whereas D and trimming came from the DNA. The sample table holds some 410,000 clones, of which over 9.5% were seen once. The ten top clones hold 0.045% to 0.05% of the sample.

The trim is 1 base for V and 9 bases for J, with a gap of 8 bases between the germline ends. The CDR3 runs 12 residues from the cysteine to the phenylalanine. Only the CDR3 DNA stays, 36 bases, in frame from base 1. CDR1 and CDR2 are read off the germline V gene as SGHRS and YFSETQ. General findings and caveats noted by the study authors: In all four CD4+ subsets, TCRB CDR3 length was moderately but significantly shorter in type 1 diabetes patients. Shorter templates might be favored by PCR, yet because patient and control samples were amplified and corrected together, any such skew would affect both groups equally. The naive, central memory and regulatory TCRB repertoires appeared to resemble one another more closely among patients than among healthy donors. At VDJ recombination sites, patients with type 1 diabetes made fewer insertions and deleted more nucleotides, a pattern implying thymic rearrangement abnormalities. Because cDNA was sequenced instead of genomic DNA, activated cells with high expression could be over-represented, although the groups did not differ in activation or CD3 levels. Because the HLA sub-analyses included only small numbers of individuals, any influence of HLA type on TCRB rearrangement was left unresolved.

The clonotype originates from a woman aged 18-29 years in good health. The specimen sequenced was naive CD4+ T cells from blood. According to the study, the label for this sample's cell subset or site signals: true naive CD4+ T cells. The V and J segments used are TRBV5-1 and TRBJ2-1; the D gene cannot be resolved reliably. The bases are TGCGCCAGCAGCTTGCAGGATGGTGAGCAGTTCTTC. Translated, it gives CASSLQDGEQFF.